The subject of this entry is one T cell receptor (beta chain). The data were produced by immunoSEQ multiplex PCR, yet TCRdb's version contains in-frame clones alone and is incomplete. The sample consists of tens of thousands of clones, 90% to 95% of them appearing once. This record comes from a study of T cell changes during pregnancy in multiple sclerosis. From germline, CDR1 is LGHNA and CDR2 YSLEER. The length of the CDR3 is 15 residues. With V trimmed by 1 base and J by 7 bases, 4 bases remained unmatched. The chain employs TRBV4-3 and TRBJ2-2, with TRBD2 matching over 9 bases. Sequencing was performed on peripheral blood, taken in the third trimester of pregnancy. This sequence originates from a female donor in good health, enrolled as a control in a pregnancy study. CDR3 nucleotides: TGCGCCAGCAGCCAAGGGACTAGCGTGGTCGGGGAGCTGTTTTTT. Protein: CASSQGTSVVGELFF.